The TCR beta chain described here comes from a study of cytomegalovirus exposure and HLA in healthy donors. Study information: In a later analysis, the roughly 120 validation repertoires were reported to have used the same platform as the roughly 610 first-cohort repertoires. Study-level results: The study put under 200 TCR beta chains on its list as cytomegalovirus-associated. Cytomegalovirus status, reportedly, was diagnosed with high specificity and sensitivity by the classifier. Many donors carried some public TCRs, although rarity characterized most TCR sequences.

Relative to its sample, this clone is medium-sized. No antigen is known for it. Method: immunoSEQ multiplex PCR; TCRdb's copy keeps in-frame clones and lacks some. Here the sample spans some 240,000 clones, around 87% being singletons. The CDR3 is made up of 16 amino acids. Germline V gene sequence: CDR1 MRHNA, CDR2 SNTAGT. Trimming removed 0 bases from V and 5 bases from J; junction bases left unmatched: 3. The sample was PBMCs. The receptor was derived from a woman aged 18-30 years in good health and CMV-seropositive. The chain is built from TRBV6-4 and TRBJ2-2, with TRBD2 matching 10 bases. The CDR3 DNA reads TGTGCCAGCAGTGACTCCCTAGCGGGAGTTACCGGGGAGCTGTTTTTT. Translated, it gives CASSDSLAGVTGELFF.